This T cell receptor beta chain was recorded in a study of graft-versus-host responses after intestinal transplantation. Study results and caveats: GvH clones turned up in recipient marrow; some had shown up first in ileum or blood. Patients with graft-donor T cell macrochimerism had high graft-versus-host to host-versus-graft clonal ratios in allografts.

The method was immunoSEQ multiplex PCR; TCRdb's version includes in-frame clones alone and lacks a portion of them. This sample yields about 20,000 clones, of which 38% are seen a single time; 0.9% belongs to the top ten. The authors plated about 200,000 CFSE-labeled responder cells with about 200,000 irradiated, violet-dye-labeled stimulator cells. Proliferating CFSE-low CD3+CD4+ and CD3+CD8+ responders were sorted after the reaction. The CDR3 extends over 15 amino acids. Germline V gene sequence: CDR1 SGHAT, CDR2 FQNNGV. The ends lost 3 bases at V and 4 bases at J; junction bases unmatched: 0. Material: alloreactive CD4+ T cells from a mixed lymphocyte reaction culture, obtained before intestinal transplant. The sample's subset: CFSE-low proliferating T cells sorted from approximately 6-day pre-transplant mixed lymphocyte reaction (GvH or HvG direction). This sequence joins TRBV11-2 and TRBJ2-3; 14 bases match TRBD2. This receptor was taken from a human patient who received an intestinal transplant. This CDR3 reads CASSLTSGGADTQYF. CDR3 sequence (DNA): TGTGCCAGCAGCTTGACTAGCGGGGGGGCAGATACGCAGTATTTT. Combining the CDR3 with reference TRBV11-2 and TRBJ2-3 gives the whole variable domain EAGVAQSPRYKIIEKRQSVAFWCNPISGHATLYWYQQILGQGPKLLIQFQNNGVVDDSQLPKDRFSAERLKGVDSTLKIQPAKLEDSAVYLCASSLTSGGADTQYFGPGTRLTVL.